This passage covers 9 T cell receptor beta chains from one sample sequenced in a study of blood T cell repertoires in COVID-19. Only in-frame clones appear in the TCRdb table, and some are missing; sequencing was by immunoSEQ multiplex PCR. The sample consists of tens of thousands of clones, 70% to 85% of them appearing once. The material sequenced was peripheral blood. These receptors all stem from a human donor in a cohort sampled during active COVID-19.

V is TRBV5-1 and J is TRBJ2-3; D may be TRBD1 (6 bases). The CDR3 sequence is 14 residues long. Germline V gives CDR1 SGHRS, CDR2 YFSETQ. Between the trimmed V and J ends, which lost 2 bases and 2 bases, there was a span of 9 bases. This chain's CDR3 is CASSFGQYTDTQYF. The CDR3 bases are TGCGCCAGCAGCTTTGGACAGTACACAGATACGCAGTATTTT.

This clone was counted between two and nine times. The rearrangement uses TRBV10-1 and TRBJ2-1; a weak D match, TRBD1 (6 bases). The CDR3 loop spans 15 amino acids. The germline CDR1 and CDR2 sequences are WNHNN and SYGVQD (reference sequence). V was clipped by 4 bases and J by 8 bases, with 18 bases between them. DNA of the CDR3: TGCGCCAGCAGTGGGGCTACAGGGCGGATCGATGAGCAGTTCTTC. Translating gives CASSGATGRIDEQFF.

The gene calls are TRBV27 and TRBJ1-2; 11 bases align to TRBD1. CDR1 and CDR2 (germline): MNHEY, SMNVEV (reference sequence). The ends lost 5 bases at V and 7 bases at J; junction bases unmatched: 9. The CDR3 sequence is 15 residues long. This CDR3 is CASSQRTGGGSGYTF. The CDR3 DNA sequence: TGTGCCAGCAGTCAACGGACAGGGGGCGGCTCTGGCTACACCTTC.

The chain carries TRBV4-3 and TRBJ2-7; D is uncertain. Germline lookup yields CDR1 LGHNA and CDR2 YSLEER. This CDR3 is built from 13 residues. V was pared by 0 bases and J by 2 bases, with 5 bases between. The chain's CDR3 is CASSQETAYEQYF. The CDR3 DNA is TGCGCCAGCAGCCAAGAAACAGCCTACGAGCAGTACTTC.

The chain employs TRBV10-1 and TRBJ2-4; 9 nucleotides align to TRBD2. V gave up 6 bases and J gave up 0 bases; unmatched junction bases: 9. Germline V lookup: CDR1 WNHNN, CDR2 SYGVQD (reference sequence). The CDR3 totals 17 residues. CDR3 nucleotide sequence: TGCGCCAGCAGCGCTTCGACTAGCGGTCTAGCCAAAAACATTCAGTACTTC. This sequence encodes CASSASTSGLAKNIQYF.

The CDR3 DNA sequence: TGCGCCAGCAGGCCAGGGGTGACCCAAGAGACCCAGTACTTC. This sequence encodes CASRPGVTQETQYF. V is TRBV5-1 and J is TRBJ2-5; D may be TRBD1 (6 bases). The CDR3 is 14 residues long. Germline loops: CDR1 SGHRS, CDR2 YFSETQ. V was cut by 5 bases and J by 1 base, with 12 bases left in between.

The chain uses TRBV3-1 (or the pseudogene TRBV3-2) and TRBJ1-6; 7 bases are a match to TRBD1. Trimming removed 1 base from V and 6 bases from J; junction bases left unmatched: 3. The CDR3 length is 15 residues. CDR1 and CDR2 from the germline V gene are LGHDT and YNNKEL (reference sequence). The CDR3 DNA reads TGTGCCAGCAGCCAAGGCGCAGGGGGTAATTCACCCCTCCACTTT. Its translation: CASSQGAGGNSPLHF.

The chain joins TRBV27 to TRBJ1-5; perhaps TRBD1 as D (6 bases). Germline V CDR1 and CDR2: MNHEY, SMNVEV (reference sequence). V lost 6 bases to trimming and J lost 3 bases, with 18 bases between them. There are 16 residues in the CDR3. The CDR3 DNA reads as TGTGCCAGCAGCTCCCTGGGACATTTGGTCAATCAGCCCCAGCATTTT. Its protein product is CASSSLGHLVNQPQHF.

The chain links TRBV7-2 to TRBJ2-1; 12 bases are shared with TRBD2. The V and J ends lost 5 bases and 8 bases, in that order; junction bases with no gene match: 7. The CDR3 runs 15 residues. Germline loops: CDR1 SGHTA, CDR2 FQGNSA. CDR3 nucleotide sequence: TGTGCCAGCAGCCCGACTAGCGGGAGTGGGGATGAGCAGTTCTTC. It encodes CASSPTSGSGDEQFF.